The 6 T cell receptor beta chains below all came from one sample that was sequenced in a study of T cells in Graves' hyperthyroidism and ophthalmopathy. Researchers amplified the TCR beta CDR3 regions from RNA transcripts. The HTBI primer set was used in a first-round RT-PCR of the TCR CDR3. TCRdb re-analysed the multiplex PCR reads in MiXCR, keeping a single row per CDR3 protein. The data hold roughly 740,000 distinct CDR3 sequences, with over 15% observed a single time. Sequenced input: blood. These receptor sequences come from a young man with Graves' hyperthyroidism.

The chain employs TRBV9 and TRBJ2-7; D gene uncertain. The CDR3 loop spans 16 amino acids. CDR1 is SGDLS and CDR2 is YYNGEE in the germline V gene. V lost 0 bases to trimming and J lost 2 bases, with 15 bases between them. The CDR3 DNA reads TGTGCCAGCAGCGTAGACGGGTCCCCAACCACCTACGAGCAGTACTTC. Translated, it gives CASSVDGSPTTYEQYF.

This clonotype was observed at least ten times. This sequence joins TRBV24-1 and TRBJ2-1; D may be TRBD1 (6 bases). CDR1 and CDR2 (germline): KGHDR, SFDVKD. CDR3 size: 15 residues. V gave up 2 bases and J gave up 2 bases, with 9 bases separating them. CDR3 loop: CATSDSDRAYNEQFF. The CDR3 bases are TGTGCCACCAGTGATTCGGACAGAGCCTACAATGAGCAGTTCTTC.

The gene calls are TRBV7-9 and TRBJ2-7, with D possibly being TRBD2 (5 bases). V shed 5 bases and J shed 0 bases, with 17 bases lying between them. CDR3 length: 16 amino acids. Germline V gives CDR1 SEHNR, CDR2 FQNEAQ (reference sequence). CDR3 amino acids: CASSAGVGAGSYEQYF. In DNA, the CDR3 is TGTGCCAGCAGCGCCGGGGTGGGCGCCGGCTCCTACGAGCAGTACTTC.

This chain uses TRBV16 with TRBJ2-1, with D uncertain. There are 14 residues in the CDR3. The V end was cut by 4 bases, the J end by 7 bases, with 14 bases between. CDR1 and CDR2 from the germline V gene are KGHSY and FQNENV. The CDR3 region is CASSLRGWANEQFF. The CDR3 DNA reads as TGTGCCAGCAGCCTTCGAGGCTGGGCGAATGAGCAGTTCTTC. The variable domain in full, with the rest retrieved from reference TRBV16 and TRBJ2-1, is GEEVAQTPKHLVRGEGQKAKLYCAPIKGHSYVFWYQQVLKNEFKFLISFQNENVFDETGMPKERFSAKCLPNSPCSLEIQATKLEDSAVYFCASSLRGWANEQFFGPGTRLTVL.

This clonotype came up many times. V and J are TRBV28 and TRBJ2-1; 10 bases agree with TRBD2. Per the germline V gene, CDR1 is MDHEN and CDR2 is SYDVKM. The CDR3 is 15 residues long. J was trimmed by 9 bases and V by 3 bases; bases with no gene match: 8. CDR3 amino acids: CASSLWTSGGGEQFF. The CDR3 nucleotides read TGTGCCAGCAGTTTGTGGACTAGCGGAGGGGGTGAGCAGTTCTTC.

V and J are TRBV28 and TRBJ1-4, with TRBD1 matching 11 bases. With 6 bases clipped from V and 7 bases from J, the junction kept 13 bases outside the gene matches. The germline V gene encodes CDR1 MDHEN and CDR2 SYDVKM. This CDR3 is built from 17 residues. CDR3 in amino acids: CASSLPGTGGFGEKLFF. The CDR3 DNA reads as TGTGCCAGCAGCCTCCCCGGGACAGGGGGTTTTGGTGAAAAACTGTTTTTT.